This TCR beta chain appears in the sequencing data of a study of response to subunit inactivated influenza vaccine. Per the germline V gene, CDR1 is LNHNV and CDR2 is YYDKDF (reference sequence). CDR3 length equals 15 residues. Trimming at V came to 4 bases and at J to 2 bases, leaving 4 bases not matched to a gene. TCRdb re-called the RT-PCR reads through MiXCR, storing one row per CDR3 protein. The table shows around 650,000 distinct CDR3 sequences, with 15% to 19% occurring only once. The V call is TRBV15, the J call TRBJ2-1; TRBD1 aligns across 8 bases. The sequence was collected from a man in his fifties who received an inactivated influenza vaccine. The sample here was PBMCs from blood, taken 12 days after vaccination. The CDR3 nucleotides are TGTGCCACCAGCACGACAGGGGCGCCCTACAATGAGCAGTTCTTC. Protein product: CATSTTGAPYNEQFF. Full variable domain (missing parts from reference TRBV15 and TRBJ2-1): DAMVIQNPRYQVTQFGKPVTLSCSQTLNHNVMYWYQQKSSQAPKLLFHYYDKDFNNEADTPDNFQSRRPNTSFCFLDIRSPGLGDTAMYLCATSTTGAPYNEQFFGPGTRLTVL.